This entry features one T cell receptor beta chain sequence. The target antigen is unknown. Data came from immunoSEQ multiplex PCR; TCRdb stores just in-frame clones and leaves some out. Here the sample spans roughly 120,000 clones, about 86% being singletons. The data belong to a study of T cell responses to AZD1222 COVID-19 vaccine. Study-level findings and limits: Targets within unmutated variant regions were reportedly found for nearly half of spike-specific TCRs.

The germline V gene has CDR1 SGDLS and CDR2 YYNGEE. Trimming removed 0 bases at V and 5 bases at J, with 8 bases between. This CDR3 has 13 residues. The material sequenced was peripheral blood, taken on day 0 of AZD1222 vaccination. The source of this sequence is an adult in good health. The rearrangement uses TRBV9 and TRBJ2-5, with D hard to call. The CDR3, as DNA: TGTGCCAGCAGCGTAGAGGAAGAGGAGACCCAGTACTTC. Translating it yields CASSVEEEETQYF.